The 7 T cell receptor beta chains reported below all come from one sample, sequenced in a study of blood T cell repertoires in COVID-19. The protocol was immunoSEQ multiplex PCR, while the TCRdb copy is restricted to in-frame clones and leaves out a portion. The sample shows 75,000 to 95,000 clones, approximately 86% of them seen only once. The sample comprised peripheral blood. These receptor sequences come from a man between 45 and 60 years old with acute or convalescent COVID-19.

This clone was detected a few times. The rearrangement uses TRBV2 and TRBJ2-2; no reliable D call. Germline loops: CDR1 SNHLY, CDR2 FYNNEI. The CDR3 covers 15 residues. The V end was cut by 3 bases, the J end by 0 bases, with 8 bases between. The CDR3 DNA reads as TGTGCCAGCAGTGAGGTACAGCCGAACACCGGGGAGCTGTTTTTT. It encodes CASSEVQPNTGELFF.

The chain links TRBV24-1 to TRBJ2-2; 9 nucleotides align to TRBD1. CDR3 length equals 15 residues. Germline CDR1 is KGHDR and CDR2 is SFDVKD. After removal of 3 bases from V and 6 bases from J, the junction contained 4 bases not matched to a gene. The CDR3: CATSDPDRGAGELFF. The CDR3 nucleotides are TGTGCCACCAGTGATCCAGACAGGGGGGCCGGGGAGCTGTTTTTT.

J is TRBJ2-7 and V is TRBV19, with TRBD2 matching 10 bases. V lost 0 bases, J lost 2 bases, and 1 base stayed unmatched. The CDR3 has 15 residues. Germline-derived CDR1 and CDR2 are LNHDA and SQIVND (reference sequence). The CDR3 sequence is CASSIDSGRTYEQYF. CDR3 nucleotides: TGTGCCAGTAGTATAGATAGCGGGAGGACCTACGAGCAGTACTTC.

CDR3 bases: TGTGCCAGTAGTATGGTAGCGGGGGGCGCGGGTCAGCCCCAGCATTTT. This encodes CASSMVAGGAGQPQHF. This chain joins TRBV19 and TRBJ1-5, with D possibly TRBD1 on 6 matching bases. The CDR3 covers 16 residues. CDR1 is LNHDA, CDR2 SQIVND, per germline (reference sequence). Trimming shortened V by 3 bases and J by 6 bases, and 18 bases separated the two germline ends.

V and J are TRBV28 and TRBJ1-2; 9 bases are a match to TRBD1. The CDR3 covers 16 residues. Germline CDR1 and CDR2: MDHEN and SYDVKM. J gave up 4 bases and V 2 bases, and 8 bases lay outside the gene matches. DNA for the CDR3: TGTGCCAGCAGTTTAGGAGTATGGGGACAGGGCTATGGCTACACCTTC. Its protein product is CASSLGVWGQGYGYTF.

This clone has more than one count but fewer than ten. Here the CDR3 DNA reads TGTGCCAGCAGACCGACCACAGGGGGAGGTACTGAAGCTTTCTTT. Translating it yields CASRPTTGGGTEAFF. This sequence joins TRBV28 and TRBJ1-1; 8 bases are shared with TRBD1. The V gene end was trimmed by 6 bases and the J gene end by 5 bases; junction bases not matched to a gene: 11. The germline V gene encodes CDR1 MDHEN and CDR2 SYDVKM. CDR3 length: 15 amino acids.

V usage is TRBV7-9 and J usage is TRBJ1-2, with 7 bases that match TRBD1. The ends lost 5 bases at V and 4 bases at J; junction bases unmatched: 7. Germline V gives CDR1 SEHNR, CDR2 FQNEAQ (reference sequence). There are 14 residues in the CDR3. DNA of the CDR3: TGTGCCAGCAGCCCCTTGGGACAGTTCTATGGCTACACCTTC. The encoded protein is CASSPLGQFYGYTF.